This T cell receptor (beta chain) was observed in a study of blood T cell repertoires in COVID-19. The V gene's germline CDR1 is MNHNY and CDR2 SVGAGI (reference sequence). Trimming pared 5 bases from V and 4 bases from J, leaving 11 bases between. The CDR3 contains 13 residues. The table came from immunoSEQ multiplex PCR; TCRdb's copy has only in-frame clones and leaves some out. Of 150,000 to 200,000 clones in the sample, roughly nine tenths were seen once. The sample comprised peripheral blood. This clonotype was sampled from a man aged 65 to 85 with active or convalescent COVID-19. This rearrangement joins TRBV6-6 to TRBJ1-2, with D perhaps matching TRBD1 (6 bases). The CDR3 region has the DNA TGTGCCAGCAGTGAGGACAGATCCTATGGCTACACCTTC. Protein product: CASSEDRSYGYTF.